Detailed here is one T cell receptor (beta chain). Its antigen is as yet unknown. Every subset's genomic DNA went evenly onto several immunoSEQ plates. TCRdb keeps only in-frame clones here, not all; method: immunoSEQ multiplex PCR. The sample lists roughly 650,000 clones, 95% to 98% occurring once. The source of the sample is a study of shared clonotypes between healthy human individuals. At the level of the study: Samples came from two female and a few male donors aged 18 to 49.

Overall study findings and caveats: On the whole, naive subsets had larger estimated richness than memory subsets had. All-four-donor shared clonotypes had higher generation probabilities than non-shared clonotypes did.

This CDR3 comprises 12 residues. Trimming cost V 4 bases and J 7 bases, with 11 bases left between them. Germline CDR1 MNHEY, CDR2 SVGAGI. The sequence was collected from a woman in her twenties or thirties in good health. The sequenced sample was naive CD4+ T cells sorted from blood. Subset in this sample: CD45RA+ positively selected. J is TRBJ2-7 and V is TRBV6-5, with D perhaps matching TRBD2 (6 bases). CDR3: CASSSGGREQYF. CDR3 sequence (DNA): TGTGCCAGCAGTTCTGGAGGGAGAGAGCAGTACTTC.